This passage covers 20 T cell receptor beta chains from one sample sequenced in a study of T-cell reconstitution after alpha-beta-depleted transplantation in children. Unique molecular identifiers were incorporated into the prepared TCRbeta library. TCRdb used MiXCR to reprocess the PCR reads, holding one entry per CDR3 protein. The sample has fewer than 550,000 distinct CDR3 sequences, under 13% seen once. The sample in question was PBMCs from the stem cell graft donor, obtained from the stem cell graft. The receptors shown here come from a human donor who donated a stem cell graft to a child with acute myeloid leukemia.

The CDR3 DNA follows: TGTGCCACCAGCAGTCTCGTCAGACACTCCTACAATGAGCAGTTCTTC. It yields the protein CATSSLVRHSYNEQFF. The V and J genes are TRBV15 and TRBJ2-1; no clear D gene. Germline CDR1 LNHNV, CDR2 YYDKDF (reference sequence). The V and J ends lost 3 bases and 0 bases respectively, with 12 bases between them. The CDR3 is made up of 16 amino acids.

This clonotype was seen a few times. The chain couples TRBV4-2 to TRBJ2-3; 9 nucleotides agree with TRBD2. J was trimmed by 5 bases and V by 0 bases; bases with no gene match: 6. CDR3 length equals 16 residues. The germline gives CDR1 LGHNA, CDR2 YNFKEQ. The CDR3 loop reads CASSQDGGRAQDTQYF. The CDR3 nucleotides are TGTGCCAGCAGCCAAGACGGCGGGAGGGCCCAAGATACGCAGTATTTT.

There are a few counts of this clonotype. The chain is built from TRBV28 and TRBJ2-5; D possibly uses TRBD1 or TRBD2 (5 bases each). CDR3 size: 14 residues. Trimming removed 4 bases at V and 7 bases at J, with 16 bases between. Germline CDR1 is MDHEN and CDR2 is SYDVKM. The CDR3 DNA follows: TGTGCCAGCAGTTCATACCGGGACCCCGGGACCCAGTACTTC. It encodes CASSSYRDPGTQYF. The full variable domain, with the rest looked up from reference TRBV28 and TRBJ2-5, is DVKVTQSSRYLVKRTGEKVFLECVQDMDHENMFWYRQDPGLGLRLIYFSYDVKMKEKGDIPEGYSVSREKKERFSLILESASTNQTSMYLCASSSYRDPGTQYFGPGTRLLVL.

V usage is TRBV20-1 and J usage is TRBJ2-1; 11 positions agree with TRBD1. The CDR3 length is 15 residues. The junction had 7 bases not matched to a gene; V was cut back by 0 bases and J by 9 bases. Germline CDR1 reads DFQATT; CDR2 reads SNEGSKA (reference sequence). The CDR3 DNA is TGCAGTGCTAGAGATCTGGGGACAGGGGGGTTTGAGCAGTTCTTC. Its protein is CSARDLGTGGFEQFF.

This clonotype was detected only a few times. The CDR3 loop reads CSAKGKGARTLEAFF. CDR3 sequence (DNA): TGCAGTGCTAAGGGGAAAGGGGCCAGGACACTCGAAGCTTTCTTT. The chain combines TRBV20-1 with TRBJ1-1, with D tentatively TRBD1 (5 bases). Germline CDR1 reads DFQATT; CDR2 reads SNEGSKA (reference sequence). The V gene lost 4 bases and the J gene lost 8 bases, with 23 bases spanning the gap. CDR3 size: 15 residues.

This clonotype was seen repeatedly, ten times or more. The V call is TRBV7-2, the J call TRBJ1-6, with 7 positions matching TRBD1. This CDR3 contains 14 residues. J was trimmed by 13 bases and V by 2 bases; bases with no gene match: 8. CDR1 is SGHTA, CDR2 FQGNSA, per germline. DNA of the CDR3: TGTGCCAGCAGCTTAACTACAGGGGTGTGGCCCCTCCACTTT. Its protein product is CASSLTTGVWPLHF.

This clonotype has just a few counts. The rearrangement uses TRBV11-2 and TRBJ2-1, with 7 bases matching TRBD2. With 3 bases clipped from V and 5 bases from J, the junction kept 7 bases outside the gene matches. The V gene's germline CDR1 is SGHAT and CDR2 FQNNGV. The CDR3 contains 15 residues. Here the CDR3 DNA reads TGTGCCAGCAGCTTGGATGGCGGGAGCGACAATGAGCAGTTCTTC. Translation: CASSLDGGSDNEQFF.

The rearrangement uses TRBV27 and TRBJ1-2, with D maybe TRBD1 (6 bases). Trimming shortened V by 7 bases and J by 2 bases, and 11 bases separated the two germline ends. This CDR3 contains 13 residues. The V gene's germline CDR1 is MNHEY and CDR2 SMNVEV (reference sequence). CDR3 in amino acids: CASKEGQNYGYTF. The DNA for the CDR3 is TGTGCCAGCAAGGAGGGACAAAACTATGGCTACACCTTC.

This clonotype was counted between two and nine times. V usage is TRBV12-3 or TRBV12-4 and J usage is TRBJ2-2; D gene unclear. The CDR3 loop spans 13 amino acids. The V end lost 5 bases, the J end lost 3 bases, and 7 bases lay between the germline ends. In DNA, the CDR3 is TGTGCCAGCAGTCCAGAGGACACCGGGGAGCTGTTTTTT. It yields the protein CASSPEDTGELFF.

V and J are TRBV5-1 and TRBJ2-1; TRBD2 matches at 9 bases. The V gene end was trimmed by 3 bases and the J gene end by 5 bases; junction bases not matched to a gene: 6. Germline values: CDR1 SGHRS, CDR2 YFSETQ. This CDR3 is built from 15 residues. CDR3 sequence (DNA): TGCGCCAGCAGCTATCGACTAGCGGCAGACAATGAGCAGTTCTTC. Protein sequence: CASSYRLAADNEQFF.

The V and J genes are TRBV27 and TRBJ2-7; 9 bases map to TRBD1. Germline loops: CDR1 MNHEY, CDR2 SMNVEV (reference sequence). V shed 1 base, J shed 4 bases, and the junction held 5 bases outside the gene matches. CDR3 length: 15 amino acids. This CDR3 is CASSLYRGRSYEQYF. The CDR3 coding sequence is TGTGCCAGCAGTTTATACAGGGGGCGATCGTACGAGCAGTACTTC.

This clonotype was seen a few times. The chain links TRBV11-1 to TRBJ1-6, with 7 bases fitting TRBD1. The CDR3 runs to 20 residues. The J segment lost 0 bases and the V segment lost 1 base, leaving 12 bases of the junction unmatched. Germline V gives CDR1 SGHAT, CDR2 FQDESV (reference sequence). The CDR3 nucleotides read TGTGCCAGCAGCTTAGACCCTCGTTCAGGGGGAAGCTCCTATAATTCACCCCTCCACTTT. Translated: CASSLDPRSGGSSYNSPLHF.

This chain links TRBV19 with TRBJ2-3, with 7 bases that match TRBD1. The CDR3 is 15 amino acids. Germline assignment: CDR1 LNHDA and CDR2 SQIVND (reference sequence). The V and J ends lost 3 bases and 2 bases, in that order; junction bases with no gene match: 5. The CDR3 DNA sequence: TGTGCCAGTAGTATGGGACAGATTGTCACAGATACGCAGTATTTT. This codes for CASSMGQIVTDTQYF.

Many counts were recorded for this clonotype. CDR3 amino acids: CASSLRIRRPGANTGELFF. Here the CDR3 DNA reads TGTGCCAGCAGCTTAAGAATACGAAGGCCAGGGGCGAACACCGGGGAGCTGTTTTTT. This rearrangement joins TRBV7-6 to TRBJ2-2; TRBD1 might be the D (6 bases). Germline V gene sequence: CDR1 SGHVS, CDR2 FNYEAQ. CDR3 length: 19 amino acids. Trimming cost V 2 bases and J 0 bases, with 19 bases left between them.

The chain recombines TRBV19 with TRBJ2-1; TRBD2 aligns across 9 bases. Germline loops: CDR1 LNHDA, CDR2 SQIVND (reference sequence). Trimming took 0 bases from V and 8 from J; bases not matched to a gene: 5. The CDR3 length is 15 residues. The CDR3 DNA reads TGTGCCAGTAGTATAGACGGGACTAGCCGCGATGAGCAGTTCTTC. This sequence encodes CASSIDGTSRDEQFF.

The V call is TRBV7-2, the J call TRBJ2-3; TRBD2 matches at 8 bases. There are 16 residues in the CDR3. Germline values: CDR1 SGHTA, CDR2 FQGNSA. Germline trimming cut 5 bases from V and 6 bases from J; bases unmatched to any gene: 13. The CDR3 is CASSLLEIAGRDTQYF. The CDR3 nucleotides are TGTGCCAGCAGCCTACTCGAGATAGCGGGGCGGGATACGCAGTATTTT.

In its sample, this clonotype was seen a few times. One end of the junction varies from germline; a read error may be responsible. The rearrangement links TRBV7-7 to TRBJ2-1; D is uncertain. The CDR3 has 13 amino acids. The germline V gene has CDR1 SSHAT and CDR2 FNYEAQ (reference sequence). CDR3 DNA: TGTGCTAGCAGCTTAGGTCGGATTGATGAGCAGTTCTTC. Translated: CASSLGRIDEQFF. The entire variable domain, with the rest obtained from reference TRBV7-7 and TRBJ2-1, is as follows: GAGVSQSPRYKVTKRGQDVTLRCDPISSHATLYWYQQALGQGPEFLTYFNYEAQPDKSGLPSDRFSAERPEGSISTLTIQRTEQRDSAMYRCASSLGRIDEQFFGPGTRLTVL.

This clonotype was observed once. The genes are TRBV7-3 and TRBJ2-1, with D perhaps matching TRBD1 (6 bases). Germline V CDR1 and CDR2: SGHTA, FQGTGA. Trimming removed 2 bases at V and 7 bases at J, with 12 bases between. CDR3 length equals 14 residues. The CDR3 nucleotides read TGTGCCAGCAGCTTAGGGTACAGGGAGAATGAGCAGTTCTTC. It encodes CASSLGYRENEQFF. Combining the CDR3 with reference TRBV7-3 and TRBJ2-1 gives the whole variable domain GAGVSQTPSNKVTEKGKYVELRCDPISGHTALYWYRQSLGQGPEFLIYFQGTGAADDSGLPNDRFFAVRPEGSVSTLKIQRTERGDSAVYLCASSLGYRENEQFFGPGTRLTVL.

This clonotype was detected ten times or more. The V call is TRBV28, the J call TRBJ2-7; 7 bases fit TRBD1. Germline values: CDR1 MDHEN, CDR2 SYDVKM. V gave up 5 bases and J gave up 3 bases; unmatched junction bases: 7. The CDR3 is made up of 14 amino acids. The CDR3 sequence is CASSPTGDGYEQYV. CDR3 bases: TGTGCCAGCAGTCCCACAGGGGATGGCTACGAGCAGTACGTC.

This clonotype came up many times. CDR3 in DNA: TGTGCCAGTTGGAGCGGGGGGCAGGAGACCCAGTACTTC. As protein: CASWSGGQETQYF. The chain couples TRBV7-8 to TRBJ2-5; TRBD2 matches 9 bases. The J segment lost 5 bases and the V segment lost 9 bases, leaving 7 bases of the junction unmatched. The germline V gene has CDR1 SGHVS and CDR2 FQNEAQ. The CDR3 is made up of 13 amino acids.